This T cell receptor (beta chain) was profiled in a study of cytomegalovirus exposure and HLA in healthy donors (dated by TCRdb to 2015 to 2018). About the investigation overall: An earlier analysis of approximately 640 of the donors reported approximately 290 Gb of sequence data and around 120 million unique TCR beta sequences from about 179 million T cells. All discovery cohort repertoires had been generated using a single sequencing platform. Of the roughly 430 genotyped donors, 65% to 90% fell in the genetic ancestry cluster associated with self-reported Caucasian donors. A later genetic analysis took genome-wide SNP genotypes for about three fifths of the 666 donors and used that subset as a discovery cohort. In an earlier analysis of 500 to 650 of the donors, high-throughput TCR beta sequencing was used to judge whether each TCR beta V gene segment behaved as functional or pseudogenic. The study combined high-throughput TCR immunosequencing, statistical association of individual TCRs with disease status, and machine learning to predict cytomegalovirus infection status. Rather than drawing on any new phenotypic data, the later analysis identified candidate immune exposures from TCR beta sequences and the way those sequences occurred across donors. The T cell repertoires of under 750 subjects were profiled by immunosequencing and related to cytomegalovirus serostatus. HLA typing covered class I and class II loci at four-digit resolution. Roughly 300 gigabases of sequencing data and roughly 81 million unique TCR sequences made up an early release that covered over 550 HLA-typed donors. The aim of the study was to test whether cataloging public T cell receptors could identify signatures of past pathogen exposure. Donor age, sex, ethnicity and CMV serostatus were compiled alongside the repertoire data. A later analysis re-examined previously published TCR beta repertoires from more than 550 donors and added high-resolution HLA genotyping to investigate patterns of TCR occurrence. The number of donors typed differed by locus, with 629-630 for A, B, C, DRB1 and DQB1, around 500 for DQA1, over 600 for DPA1, and some 450 for DPB1. Among some 400 genotyped donors of the cohort, an average of about 240,000 unique TCR beta nucleotide sequences were sequenced per donor, roughly 20% of them non-productive. Along with the roughly 670-subject first cohort, a separate validation cohort of around 120 different subjects was used. Roughly five DR-DQ haplotypes were handled as single units for association and clustering, since linkage in the cohort was strong.

Inclusive of the bounding cysteine and phenylalanine, the CDR3 is 13 residues long. Here the CDR3 DNA is all that survives: 39 bases in frame from base 1. The junction shows trimming of 7 bases on V and 2 bases on J, plus 13 bases between the germline ends. CDR1 and CDR2 are read off the germline V gene as SQVTM and ANQGSEA. With respect to this clone: Its antigen target is currently unknown. One base away there is no much larger clone; base qualities are not given.

The cohort was made up of 666 healthy bone marrow donors. At the time of sampling, all cohort members were nominally healthy, though unrecorded immune exposures were likely present. The donor tested CMV seronegative, placing the donor among the 350 or so seronegative members of the cohort. A peripheral blood sample was collected from each donor, and TCR beta sequencing was performed on peripheral blood mononuclear cells. Genomic DNA was extracted from the blood cell samples with the Qiagen DNeasy Blood Extraction Kit. Libraries were built with the immunoSEQ multiplex PCR assay. The multiplex PCR relied on a mix of 60 forward primers for TCR Vbeta segments and 13 reverse primers for TCR Jbeta segments. The CDR3 region of rearranged TCR beta genes was amplified from genomic DNA by a multiplex PCR assay. The amplified TCR beta libraries were sequenced on the Illumina HiSeq System as 87-base-pair reads. In the paper's pipeline: Across the 670 or so repertoires, a later analysis counted 78 million or so unique TCR beta chains, some 11 million of which were shared by at least two donors. Raw reads were error-corrected and collapsed into unique sequences by a nearest-neighbor algorithm in which closely related sequences were merged to remove PCR and sequencing errors. Alignment of CDR3 sequences to IMGT reference sequences was used to assign V, D and J gene segments. For a sequence to be retained, a match of at least six nucleotides was required to both a V gene segment and a J gene segment. Rearrangements were called productive when the CDR3 lacked stop codons and stayed in frame with V and J; all others were non-productive. CDR3 was defined by IMGT convention, running from the second conserved V-encoded cysteine to the conserved J-encoded phenylalanine. Sequences without an unambiguous match to a single V gene segment were excluded from the earlier analysis of about 630 of the donors. An earlier analysis of 550 to 650 of the donors classified V segments as functional when productive rearrangements were above 56.7% and as segregating when the standard deviation between donors was above 5%. A statistical classification framework was built to diagnose cytomegalovirus status from the catalog of TCR beta chain sequences. V and J gene assignment, in a later analysis, came from comparing TCR nucleotide sequences with IMGT/GENE-DB human TR gene sequences. The TCRdist pipeline was used in a later analysis to assign CDR3 sequences and most-parsimonious VDJ recombination scenarios. In a later analysis, each TCR beta chain was defined by its CDR3 amino acid sequence together with its V-gene family, and reads without a unique V-gene family were excluded. A later analysis removed 600 or so highly shared, low-generation-probability nucleotide sequences to deal with suspected cross-contamination and a sequencing artifact. In a later analysis, a clonal expansion index was calculated for each public chain from normalized within-repertoire ranks of inferred template counts. A later analysis computed generation probabilities with a VDJ recombination model fitted to out-of-frame rearrangements, and checked the results against IGoR. A later analysis scored TCR-TCR, TCR-HLA and TCR-CMV co-occurrence with hypergeometric tests, applying a repertoire-size bias correction to TCR pairs. In a later analysis, false discovery rates were estimated by permuting HLA or CMV assignments 20 times. In a later analysis, co-occurring TCRs were grouped using DBSCAN, and TCRdist sequence similarity was added for clustering within HLA-allele-positive subsets. For co-occurrence clustering, repertoires with fewer than 30,000 or more than 120,000 public chains were excluded, along with roughly 5 repertoires with anomalous nucleotide sharing. TCRdb stores this immuneACCESS table with in-frame sequences only. Part of the clones is absent; in the studies checked, under half of the shortfall reflects unresolved V genes, and no reason is known for the rest. V, J and clone size were drawn from that table, and D and trimming were deduced from the DNA. A total of 120,000 or so clones appear in this sample, over 75% of them only once. Around 2% of the sample is held by the ten biggest clonotypes.

What the study reported, not specific to this receptor: While some public TCRs were present in many individuals, most TCR sequences turned up only very rarely across donors. The study listed 150 to 200 TCR beta chains as associated with cytomegalovirus. In an earlier analysis of approximately 600 of the donors, most TCR beta V segments were observed in productive rearrangements about 87% or about 30% of the time, broadly matching IMGT annotations. A later analysis associated about 18,000 TCR beta sequences with specific HLA alleles at a false discovery rate of 0.05. Presence/absence analyses assumed roughly uniform sequencing depth across donors, an assumption that may not hold. A later analysis found that most CMV-associated TCR beta chains appeared HLA-restricted, with HLA associations seemingly driven largely by CMV exposure. Because counts were too low, seventeen rarely observed V segments, including chromosome 9 orphons, were excluded from the earlier analysis of fewer than 650 of the donors. A further reported finding was that TCR beta sequences accurately predicted the HLA-A and HLA-B alleles for most subjects in the first cohort. In a later analysis, several top co-occurrence clusters were reported to appear linked to parvovirus B19, influenza, CMV and Epstein-Barr virus. Strong co-occurrence of HLA alleles, especially DR and DQ, made assigning TCR associations to individual alleles difficult. Compared with the roughly 710-donor mean, donors in an Asian-associated ancestry cluster had fewer N-insertions in productive TCRs, according to a later genetic analysis. The sequencing pipeline was judged likely to have produced a cluster of highly shared sequence variants as a technical artifact. A later genetic analysis associated a missense DCLRE1C variant with V-gene and J-gene trimming of TCR beta chains, and an independent cohort replicated the association. In a later analysis, HLA-associated TCR beta chains were found to be more clonally expanded and to have lower generation probabilities than equally common non-associated chains. In a later analysis, the rate of TCR association differed among HLA loci, with DRB1 alleles having the most associated TCRs and HLA-C alleles having the fewest. In vitro tests confirmed that a few of the cytomegalovirus-associated TCR beta chains recognize cytomegalovirus antigens. This cohort had only TCR beta chains sequenced, and the lack of alpha or paired-chain data limited which features could be detected. Linkage disequilibrium might explain the correlated functional status among segregating V segments, but an unknown experimental factor could not be ruled out. Because the 87-base-pair reads could not distinguish some IMGT-functional V segments, including TRBV6-2 and TRBV6-3, those segments were excluded. The classifier was reported to diagnose cytomegalovirus status with high specificity and sensitivity in both the original cohort and the validation cohort. Immune exposure information for the cohort was limited to CMV serostatus. Because some donors lacked HLA typing at each locus, the association tests relied only on the typed subset. The authors suggested that the approach could potentially be generalized to other disease states and immunological phenotypes.

The sequenced material came from PBMCs. This receptor was obtained from a man between 35 and 55 years old in good health and CMV-seronegative. In this chain, TRBV29-1 is recombined with TRBJ2-3, with a tentative D gene TRBD2 over 7 matching bases. The nucleotides read TGCAGCGCAAGGGGGGGGGCCACAGATACGCAGTATTTT. Translated, this gives CSARGGATDTQYF.